The source of this T cell receptor (beta chain) is a study of human T cells and chemical hapten exposure. General study points: The formation of large CDR3 similarity clusters by expanded TCRs significantly exceeded that of controls. Donors had alopecia, so their immune response may differ from healthy people's.

This clonotype has a handful of counts. What it recognizes is unknown. TCRdb reprocessed the RACE reads via MiXCR and lists one record per CDR3 protein. Here the sample spans roughly 81,000 distinct CDR3 sequences, 6.5% to 10% being singletons. Trimming took off 3 bases at V and 4 bases at J, with 6 bases between the two ends. The CDR3 consists of 13 residues. Per the germline V gene, CDR1 is KGHDR and CDR2 is SFDVKD. Time point described: pre-sensitization, week 0. Stated treatment: therapeutic diphenylcyclopropenone sensitization with weekly scalp DPC. Phlebotomy was performed prior to application of every patch test.

The clonotype originates from a man aged 40-55 years with alopecia areata. Some clones in this sample may be carry-over from other donors' samples. The material was whole blood, obtained in connection with sensitization to the hapten diphenylcyclopropenone (DPC). This chain connects TRBV24-1 to TRBJ2-1; D not certain. CDR3 nucleotide sequence: TGTGCCACCAGTGATAGCCCTTACAATGAGCAGTTCTTC. It specifies CATSDSPYNEQFF.